The present entry profiles one TCR beta chain with its context. Residents of under 25 US areas, aged roughly 18 to 89 years, made up the participants. The data belong to a study of blood T cell repertoires in COVID-19. Authors' methods: Researchers report that nucleated cell counts were estimated from reference gene primer amplification. Using immunoSEQ multiplex PCR, the repertoire was profiled, and TCRdb retains in-frame clones only, with some absent. V, J and clone size are taken as reported in that table, and D and trimming were inferred from the DNA itself. The data contain about 200,000 clones, around 86% of them singletons. This CDR3 is built from 14 residues. The trim removed 5 bases at V and 9 bases at J, leaving 6 bases unmatched. Germline lookup yields CDR1 SGHTA and CDR2 FQGNSA.

The sequence derives from a woman aged 40 to 55 in a cohort exposed to, infected with or recovered from COVID-19 (not recorded which). Sequenced input: PBMCs or T cells enriched from blood (not recorded which). The genes are TRBV7-2 and TRBJ1-6; 8 positions match TRBD1. CDR3 protein: CASSLQGAPSPLHF. As DNA, the CDR3 is TGTGCCAGCAGCCTCCAGGGGGCGCCTTCACCCCTCCACTTT.